These T cell receptor beta chains were read from a single sample in a study of T cell responses to AZD1222 COVID-19 vaccine. Sequencing used immunoSEQ multiplex PCR; TCRdb keeps in-frame clones, though not all of them. The table has around 83,000 clones, around 86% seen once. The material sequenced was peripheral blood, taken on day 0 of AZD1222 vaccination. Receptors were obtained from an adult in good health. CDR3s include the opening cysteine and the closing phenylalanine or tryptophan. D genes are given only for firm matches.

>TRBV5-6|TRBJ1-3|NA
CASSFRLAERSSGNTIYF
TGTGCCAGCAGCTTTAGGTTGGCAGAGAGAAGCTCTGGAAACACCATATATTTT
>TRBV30|TRBJ1-4|NA
CAWAPAGALLTNEKLFF
TGTGCCTGGGCTCCCGCAGGGGCCCTACTTACTAATGAAAAACTGTTTTTT
>TRBV6-5|TRBJ1-2|NA
CASSPGTGYGYTF
TGTGCCAGCAGCCCCGGGACGGGCTATGGCTACACCTTC
>TRBV30|TRBJ1-2|NA
CAWSRTGNNGYTF
TGTGCCTGGAGTCGTACCGGGAATAATGGCTACACCTTC
>TRBV9|TRBJ2-3|TRBD2
CASSGLTSGTDTQYF
TGTGCCAGCAGCGGCCTGACTAGCGGCACAGATACGCAGTATTTT
>TRBV5-1|TRBJ2-7|NA
CASSFGTQTYEQYF
TGCGCCAGCAGCTTCGGGACACAGACCTACGAGCAGTACTTC
>TRBV19|TRBJ2-7|TRBD1
CASSMGQVYEQYF
TGTGCCAGTAGTATGGGACAGGTCTACGAGCAGTACTTC
>TRBV6-5|TRBJ1-2|NA
CASSYGSQSYGYTF
TGTGCCAGCAGTTACGGTTCACAGAGCTATGGCTACACCTTC
>TRBV12-3/TRBV12-4|TRBJ2-7|NA
CASSFADYEQYF
TGTGCCAGCAGTTTCGCCGACTACGAGCAGTACTTC
>TRBV7-3|TRBJ2-7|NA
CASSLNWGDEQYF
TGTGCCAGCAGCTTAAATTGGGGGGACGAGCAGTACTTC
>TRBV7-9|TRBJ1-1|NA
CASSHRDGNTEAFF
TGTGCCAGCAGCCACCGGGACGGCAACACTGAAGCTTTCTTT
>TRBV5-1|TRBJ2-4|NA
CASTGQNIQYF
TGCGCCAGTACCGGACAGAACATTCAGTACTTC
>TRBV30|TRBJ2-7|NA
CAWGGPVKYF
TGTGCCTGGGGAGGACCGGTAAAGTACTTC